The 12 T cell receptor beta chains below all came from one sample that was sequenced in a study of B cell selection in AIRE deficiency. CD4+CD127+ cells were sorted as the conventional CD4 T cells. The method was immunoSEQ multiplex PCR; TCRdb's version includes in-frame clones alone and lacks a portion of them. The sample yields about 25,000 clones, over 95% seen once. Sequences were obtained from CD4+CD127+ conventional T cells sorted from PBMCs. These receptors originate from a human donor in good health.

The rearrangement uses TRBV5-4 and TRBJ1-2; 8 nucleotides align to TRBD1. The CDR3 is 16 amino acids. J was trimmed by 7 bases and V by 3 bases; bases with no gene match: 14. Germline CDR1 reads SGHNT; CDR2 reads YYREEE (reference sequence). The CDR3 here is CASSSRKQDRVGGYTF. The CDR3 coding sequence is TGTGCCAGCAGCTCACGAAAACAGGACAGGGTGGGTGGCTACACCTTC.

The chain couples TRBV6-1 to TRBJ2-6, with 10 positions matching TRBD1. Trimming at V came to 3 bases and at J to 0 bases, leaving 2 bases not matched to a gene. Per germline, CDR1 MNHNS and CDR2 SASEGT. CDR3 size: 17 residues. The CDR3 here is CASSDRTGGSGANVLTF. CDR3 sequence (DNA): TGTGCCAGCAGTGATAGGACAGGGGGCTCTGGGGCCAACGTCCTGACTTTC.

The CDR3 DNA is TGTGCCAGCAGTGAAGGTCACAGGGCGGCCATATATTTT. It specifies CASSEGHRAAIYF. The gene calls are TRBV2 and TRBJ1-3; tentatively, D is TRBD1 (6 bases). V lost 1 base and J lost 11, with 12 bases in between. From germline, CDR1 is SNHLY and CDR2 FYNNEI. This CDR3 has 13 residues.

The V call is TRBV10-1, the J call TRBJ2-7; D gene uncertain. Trimming removed 4 bases from V and 2 bases from J, with 15 bases in between. Germline CDR1 and CDR2: WNHNN and SYGVQD (reference sequence). This CDR3 spans 15 amino acids. In nucleotides, the CDR3 is TGCGCCAGCAGTGTCCCCACCACAATGGCCTACGAGCAGTACTTC. Translated: CASSVPTTMAYEQYF.

This chain uses TRBV18 with TRBJ1-1; D remains ambiguous. CDR3 length equals 15 residues. From germline, CDR1 is KGHSH and CDR2 LQKENI. The V end lost 0 bases, the J end lost 1 base, and 9 bases lay between the germline ends. For the CDR3, the DNA is TGTGCCAGCTCACCACCTCAGACAAGGAACACTGAAGCTTTCTTT. It codes for CASSPPQTRNTEAFF.

The chain joins TRBV6-1 to TRBJ2-7; D may be TRBD1 (6 bases). Germline CDR1 reads MNHNS; CDR2 reads SASEGT. There are 13 residues in the CDR3. V was cut by 10 bases and J by 2 bases, with 15 bases left in between. The CDR3 loop is CAIGQRNTYEQYF. The CDR3 coding sequence is TGTGCCATAGGACAGAGGAACACCTACGAGCAGTACTTC.

J is TRBJ2-2 and V is TRBV2; no definite D call. V lost 1 base and J 2 bases, leaving 5 bases between the germline ends. Germline values: CDR1 SNHLY, CDR2 FYNNEI. CDR3 length: 14 residues. In nucleotides, the CDR3 is TGTGCCAGCAGTGAAGATGCAAACACCGGGGAGCTGTTTTTT. Its translation is CASSEDANTGELFF.

This chain links TRBV4-1 with TRBJ2-7; D call uncertain. The V end was cut by 1 base, the J end by 3 bases, with 10 bases between. Germline V gene sequence: CDR1 MGHRA, CDR2 YSYEKL. CDR3 length equals 14 residues. The CDR3 nucleotides are TGCGCCAGCAGCCAAGTTGCAAAGTACTACGAGCAGTACTTC. Its protein is CASSQVAKYYEQYF.

The chain couples TRBV10-2 to TRBJ2-7; D gene uncertain. Germline V gene sequence: CDR1 WSHSY, CDR2 SAAADI. V shed 2 bases and J shed 3 bases, with 8 bases lying between them. The CDR3 is 13 residues long. The CDR3 DNA is TGCGCCAGCAGTGAGGCGGCCCTCTACGAGCAGTACTTC. It encodes CASSEAALYEQYF.

This sequence joins TRBV7-2 and TRBJ2-3, with D tentatively TRBD2 (6 bases). CDR3 length: 15 amino acids. The V gene's germline CDR1 is SGHTA and CDR2 FQGNSA. The V end lost 0 bases, the J end lost 1 base, and 8 bases lay between the germline ends. CDR3 protein: CASSLAGGRTDTQYF. CDR3 in DNA: TGTGCCAGCAGCTTAGCGGGAGGTCGCACAGATACGCAGTATTTT.

This chain uses TRBV11-2 with TRBJ1-6; no reliable D call. Between the trimmed V and J ends, which lost 0 bases and 10 bases, there was a span of 13 bases. This CDR3 comprises 15 residues. The germline V gene encodes CDR1 SGHAT and CDR2 FQNNGV. In DNA form, the CDR3 reads TGTGCCAGCAGCTTAGATGTAAACAGAGACTCACCCCTCCACTTT. It yields the protein CASSLDVNRDSPLHF.

This clone was seen just once. The chain links TRBV7-2 to TRBJ2-3; D is undetermined. V lost 6 bases, J lost 11 bases, and 15 bases lay in between. Per germline, CDR1 SGHTA and CDR2 FQGNSA. CDR3 size: 12 residues. The CDR3 DNA reads TGTGCCAGCAGTCCGGCGGCGGTGGAGCAGTATTTT. Its translation: CASSPAAVEQYF.